Presented here are 25 T cell receptor beta chains from one specimen sequenced in a study of shared clonotypes between healthy human individuals. Generated by immunoSEQ multiplex PCR, the TCRdb table keeps only in-frame clones and is missing some. Here the sample spans roughly 660,000 clones, 90% being singletons. The sequencing sample was made of memory CD8+ T cells from PBMCs. Subset here: CD45RO+ cells pooled with CCR7-negative TemRA cells. These receptors came from a man younger than 35 in good health. Some clones in this sample may be carry-over from other donors' samples.

This clone turned up a few times. This chain connects TRBV4-1 to TRBJ2-7, with 13 bases that match TRBD2. The CDR3 length is 19 residues. Germline V CDR1 and CDR2: MGHRA, YSYEKL. The V segment lost 2 bases and the J segment 0 bases; nucleotides outside the gene matches: 10. The CDR3 region has the DNA TGCGCCAGCAGCCAAATACTAGCGGGAGGGTTTTCCCTCTCCTACGAGCAGTACTTC. Protein: CASSQILAGGFSLSYEQYF.

This chain joins TRBV28 and TRBJ2-3, with D perhaps matching TRBD1 or TRBD2 (5 bases each). Trimming removed 8 bases from V and 14 bases from J, with 20 bases in between. Germline V gene lookup returns CDR1 MDHEN and CDR2 SYDVKM. This CDR3 has 12 amino acids. CDR3 sequence reads: CASGGVGPRAYF. CDR3 bases: TGTGCCAGCGGGGGAGTAGGCCCCCGTGCGTATTTT. Drawing the rest from reference TRBV28 and TRBJ2-3, the complete variable domain is DVKVTQSSRYLVKRTGEKVFLECVQDMDHENMFWYRQDPGLGLRLIYFSYDVKMKEKGDIPEGYSVSREKKERFSLILESASTNQTSMYLCASGGVGPRAYFGPGTRLTVL.

A single count supports this clone. The gene calls are TRBV27 and TRBJ1-4; D is perhaps TRBD1 (5 bases). Germline V gene sequence: CDR1 MNHEY, CDR2 SMNVEV (reference sequence). Trimming took 2 bases from V and 8 from J, leaving 12 bases between them. The CDR3 spans 14 residues. The CDR3 region is CASSLKGWSEKLFF. The CDR3, as DNA: TGTGCCAGCAGTTTAAAGGGGTGGAGCGAAAAACTGTTTTTT.

The chain recombines TRBV10-3 with TRBJ2-5, with 9 bases identical to TRBD2. The length of the CDR3 is 16 residues. The germline V gene encodes CDR1 ENHRY and CDR2 SYGVKD. V shed 0 bases, J shed 4 bases, and the junction held 6 bases outside the gene matches. CDR3 region: CAISESLAGVGETQYF. As DNA, the CDR3 is TGTGCCATCAGTGAGTCGTTAGCGGGAGTGGGAGAGACCCAGTACTTC.

The gene calls are TRBV4-1 and TRBJ1-1; 10 bases fit TRBD1. Germline CDR1 reads MGHRA; CDR2 reads YSYEKL. V lost 3 bases and J lost 0; bases outside the gene matches: 13. The CDR3 totals 19 residues. CDR3 DNA: TGCGCCAGCAGCCAGATATACCCATTGGGACAGGGGCTGAACACTGAAGCTTTCTTT. It specifies CASSQIYPLGQGLNTEAFF.

With regard to this clone: The sample carries other DNA sequences with the same CDR3. CDR3 sequence reads: CSVEGGSSYNEQFF. The CDR3 nucleotides are TGCAGCGTTGAAGGCGGGAGCTCCTACAATGAGCAGTTCTTC. J is TRBJ2-1 and V is TRBV29-1, with TRBD2 matching over 7 bases. This CDR3 region has 14 residues. Germline trimming cut 1 base from V and 0 bases from J; bases unmatched to any gene: 0. Germline V gene lookup returns CDR1 SQVTM and CDR2 ANQGSEA.

J is TRBJ1-3 and V is TRBV9, with no clear D. V was shortened by 7 bases and J by 5 bases, with 19 bases between the two germline ends. CDR3 length equals 15 residues. Germline CDR1 is SGDLS and CDR2 is YYNGEE. As DNA, the CDR3 is TGTGCCAGCGATGGAGAGGGTCATGGGCGAAACACCATATATTTT. Translating gives CASDGEGHGRNTIYF.

In its sample, this clone was seen once. The chain combines TRBV27 with TRBJ2-1; no firm D call. CDR1 and CDR2 from the germline V gene are MNHEY and SMNVEV (reference sequence). This CDR3 is built from 13 residues. V was trimmed by 0 bases and J by 5 bases, leaving 5 bases between them. CDR3 DNA sequence: TGTGCCAGCAGTTTATCGACGAACAATGAGCAGTTCTTC. Amino acids: CASSLSTNNEQFF.

CDR3 in DNA: TGTGCCAGCAGTTATAGCGGACCTCTACAAGAGACCCAGTACTTC. Its translation is CASSYSGPLQETQYF. The chain links TRBV6-5 to TRBJ2-5, with D maybe TRBD2 (6 bases). V was cut by 3 bases and J by 2 bases, with 13 bases left in between. The CDR3 is made up of 15 amino acids. Germline values: CDR1 MNHEY, CDR2 SVGAGI.

The chain employs TRBV6-5 and TRBJ1-1, with a possible D match to TRBD1 (6 bases). Trimming took off 6 bases at V and 4 bases at J, with 12 bases between the two ends. The CDR3 length is 13 residues. Germline V lookup: CDR1 MNHEY, CDR2 SVGAGI. The CDR3 loop reads CASRAGVATEAFF. DNA for the CDR3: TGTGCCAGCAGGGCAGGGGTCGCCACTGAAGCTTTCTTT.

CDR3 sequence (DNA): TGTGCCAGCACCTCCGGGACAGGGGATCTTCGTGCAGATACGCAGTATTTT. It yields the protein CASTSGTGDLRADTQYF. This chain joins TRBV7-9 and TRBJ2-3, with 10 bases fitting TRBD1. This CDR3 region has 17 residues. CDR1 is SEHNR, CDR2 FQNEAQ, per germline (reference sequence). J lost 4 bases, V lost 7 bases, and 14 bases had no gene match. Using reference TRBV7-9 and TRBJ2-3 for the parts outside the CDR3, the full variable domain is DTGVSQNPRHKITKRGQNVTFRCDPISEHNRLYWYRQTLGQGPEFLTYFQNEAQLEKSRLLSDRFSAERPKGSFSTLEIQRTEQGDSAMYLCASTSGTGDLRADTQYFGPGTRLTVL.

This chain links TRBV14 with TRBJ2-5, with 10 bases matching TRBD1. Per the germline V gene, CDR1 is SGHDN and CDR2 is FVKESK. The V and J ends lost 3 bases and 2 bases, in that order; junction bases with no gene match: 15. This CDR3 spans 19 amino acids. CDR3 DNA: TGTGCCAGCAGCCACCTGGACAGGGGGAAATGGTCCCTACAAGAGACCCAGTACTTC. This sequence encodes CASSHLDRGKWSLQETQYF.

This sequence joins TRBV7-9 and TRBJ1-2; 7 positions agree with TRBD1. From germline, CDR1 is SEHNR and CDR2 FQNEAQ (reference sequence). The CDR3 spans 14 residues. V was clipped by 3 bases and J by 8 bases; unmatched bases: 9. The CDR3 DNA reads as TGTGCCAGCAGCTTTGGGCAGGGGGGCGAGGGCTACACCTTC. This encodes CASSFGQGGEGYTF.

The genes are TRBV19 and TRBJ1-1, with D perhaps matching TRBD1 (5 bases). V lost 6 bases, J lost 6 bases, and 14 bases lay in between. The CDR3 loop spans 13 amino acids. Germline V gene sequence: CDR1 LNHDA, CDR2 SQIVND (reference sequence). This chain's CDR3 is CASRSWGGPEAFF. The CDR3 bases are TGTGCCAGTAGGAGCTGGGGCGGCCCTGAAGCTTTCTTT. Full variable domain (missing parts from reference TRBV19 and TRBJ1-1): DGGITQSPKYLFRKEGQNVTLSCEQNLNHDAMYWYRQDPGQGLRLIYYSQIVNDFQKGDIAEGYSVSREKKESFPLTVTSAQKNPTAFYLCASRSWGGPEAFFGQGTRLTVV.

The chain combines TRBV27 with TRBJ2-1; D uncertain. CDR1 is MNHEY and CDR2 is SMNVEV in the germline V gene (reference sequence). V gave up 6 bases and J gave up 2 bases, with 14 bases separating them. There are 15 residues in the CDR3. The CDR3 DNA reads TGTGCCAGCAGCCTTACAACGATAGCCTACAATGAGCAGTTCTTC. Translated: CASSLTTIAYNEQFF.

As for this clone: The same CDR3 can be traced to other DNA sequences in this sample. This sequence joins TRBV7-6 and TRBJ2-7, with 11 bases identical to TRBD1. The CDR3 is 13 residues long. CDR1 is SGHVS and CDR2 is FNYEAQ in the germline V gene. With V trimmed by 3 bases and J by 6 bases, 1 base remained unmatched. CDR3 DNA: TGTGCCAGCAGCTTGGGGACAGGGGGCGAGCAGTACTTC. Protein: CASSLGTGGEQYF.

The chain links TRBV6-6 to TRBJ2-5; D remains ambiguous. The better agreement between TRBJ2-7 and the DNA end casts doubt on the J call. Germline V gene lookup returns CDR1 MNHNY and CDR2 SVGAGI (reference sequence). This CDR3 is 12 amino acids long. CDR3: CASRGQTYEQYF. Here the CDR3 DNA reads TGTGCCAGCAGAGGGCAGACCTACGAGCAGTACTTC.

The J gene is TRBJ2-5, the V gene TRBV29-1; no clear D gene. Matching the DNA end better, TRBJ2-7 makes the J call doubtful. The CDR3 contains 12 residues. Per germline, CDR1 SQVTM and CDR2 ANQGSEA. The CDR3 DNA is TGCAGCGTTGAAATCTCCTTCAACGAGCAGTACTTC. Its protein is CSVEISFNEQYF.

This chain links TRBV7-9 with TRBJ2-7; 9 nucleotides match TRBD1. V shed 7 bases, J shed 4 bases, and the junction held 14 bases outside the gene matches. This CDR3 has 16 residues. Germline lookup yields CDR1 SEHNR and CDR2 FQNEAQ (reference sequence). CDR3 coding DNA: TGTGCCAGCACCTCGATTGTGGGACAGGGACTATACGAGCAGTACTTC. Protein sequence: CASTSIVGQGLYEQYF.

The gene calls are TRBV2 and TRBJ1-4; 7 bases are shared with TRBD1. In germline, CDR1 is SNHLY, CDR2 FYNNEI. V shed 5 bases, J shed 4 bases, and the junction held 10 bases outside the gene matches. The CDR3 covers 16 residues. The CDR3 is CASSSGHTGDNEKLFF. CDR3 coding DNA: TGTGCCAGCAGTTCTGGGCACACAGGGGATAATGAAAAACTGTTTTTT. The entire variable domain, with the rest obtained from reference TRBV2 and TRBJ1-4, is as follows: EPEVTQTPSHQVTQMGQEVILRCVPISNHLYFYWYRQILGQKVEFLVSFYNNEISEKSEIFDDQFSVERPDGSNFTLKIRSTKLEDSAMYFCASSSGHTGDNEKLFFGSGTQLSVL.

The V and J genes are TRBV23-1 and TRBJ1-4; D might be TRBD1 (6 bases). TRBV23-1 is known as an ORF, though its function is uncertain. Trimming left V 7 bases short and J 4 bases short, with 22 bases between. The CDR3 is 17 amino acids. The CDR3 coding sequence is TGCGCCAGCACAACCCCCCAGGGGATAACGGTTAATGAAAAACTGTTTTTT. It codes for CASTTPQGITVNEKLFF.

For this clone: At one end, the junction sequence differs from germline, possibly due to a read error. The CDR3: CASSSSGRAWYSVF. The CDR3, as DNA: TGTGCCAGCAGTAGTAGCGGGAGGGCCTGGTATAGCGTCTTC. V gene TRBV6-5 combines with J gene TRBJ2-1, with TRBD2 matching 11 bases. CDR1 is MNHEY and CDR2 is SVGAGI in the germline V gene. The CDR3 is 14 residues long.

The chain is built from TRBV11-2 and TRBJ2-3; D might be TRBD1 (6 bases). This CDR3 spans 14 amino acids. CDR1 is SGHAT, CDR2 FQNNGV, per germline. V shed 5 bases and J shed 4 bases, with 13 bases lying between them. In DNA, the CDR3 is TGTGCCAGCAGCAACCGACAGGTCCCAGATACGCAGTATTTT. This codes for CASSNRQVPDTQYF.

V gene TRBV19 combines with J gene TRBJ2-2; TRBD2 aligns across 7 bases. With 2 bases clipped from V and 13 bases from J, the junction kept 7 bases outside the gene matches. CDR1 is LNHDA and CDR2 is SQIVND in the germline V gene (reference sequence). This CDR3 is 13 amino acids long. The CDR3 DNA reads TGTGCCAGTAGTATAATGGCGGGAGTGGTGCTGTTTTTT. It encodes CASSIMAGVVLFF.

This chain uses TRBV13 with TRBJ2-2; D unresolved. Germline CDR1 PRHDT, CDR2 FYEKMQ (reference sequence). V lost 2 bases and J 4 bases, leaving 8 bases between the germline ends. There are 14 residues in the CDR3. The CDR3 DNA reads TGTGCCAGCAGCTTAAACGGGCCCACCGGGGAGCTGTTTTTT. Encoded protein: CASSLNGPTGELFF.